Shown below are 8 T cell receptor beta chains from a single sample sequenced in a study of Graves' ophthalmopathy and Graves' hyperthyroidism. For repertoire sequencing, the TCR beta CDR3 regions were amplified from RNA transcripts. First-round RT-PCR employed HTBI primers, with a second-round multiplex PCR after it. Using its own MiXCR run on the multiplex PCR reads, TCRdb lists one record per CDR3 protein. This sample has approximately 1.2 million distinct CDR3 sequences, with about 40% found just once. Sequenced input: peripheral blood or thyroid tissue (not recorded which). The receptors originated from an adult man with Graves' hyperthyroidism.

This chain uses TRBV19 with TRBJ1-5, with TRBD1 matching 7 bases. Trimming cost V 2 bases and J 3 bases; bases outside gene matches: 4. Germline CDR1 LNHDA, CDR2 SQIVND (reference sequence). CDR3 length: 15 residues. CDR3 amino acids: CASSILGQLNQPQHF. For the CDR3, the DNA is TGTGCCAGTAGTATATTGGGACAGCTCAATCAGCCCCAGCATTTT.

The chain couples TRBV7-9 to TRBJ1-4, with D possibly TRBD1 on 5 matching bases. In germline, CDR1 is SEHNR, CDR2 FQNEAQ (reference sequence). V lost 5 bases and J lost 0, with 10 bases in between. This CDR3 region has 15 residues. CDR3 DNA: TGTGCCAGCAGCGCCGGGACCCCAACTAATGAAAAACTGTTTTTT. Protein sequence: CASSAGTPTNEKLFF.

Notes on this clonotype: The junction and the germline gene differ at one end; a read error may be behind it. The chain is built from TRBV7-2 and TRBJ2-7; 8 positions match TRBD1. The germline gives CDR1 SGHTA, CDR2 FQGNSA. The CDR3 spans 15 residues. For the CDR3, the DNA is TGCGCCAGCAGCCAACCGACAGGGGAGATCCACGAGCAGTACTTC. This sequence encodes CASSQPTGEIHEQYF.

This clonotype showed up many times. The rearrangement uses TRBV12-3 or TRBV12-4 and TRBJ2-5; TRBD1 agrees at 8 bases. V was pared by 1 base and J by 3 bases, with 1 base of the junction left unmatched. This CDR3 has 14 residues. CDR3 coding DNA: TGTGCCAGCAGTTTAGAGGACAGGGAAGAGACCCAGTACTTC. Amino acid sequence: CASSLEDREETQYF.

In this sample, this clonotype turned up many times. This chain connects TRBV5-1 to TRBJ1-5; D uncertain. Germline V gene sequence: CDR1 SGHRS, CDR2 YFSETQ. Trimming took 0 bases from V and 3 from J, leaving 10 bases between them. This CDR3 has 15 amino acids. CDR3 sequence: CASSLAGSSNQPQHF. The CDR3 DNA reads as TGCGCCAGCAGCTTGGCCGGGTCTTCCAATCAGCCCCAGCATTTT.

Concerning this clonotype itself: The junction differs from germline at one of its ends, possibly a read error. CDR3 amino acids: CATSLSGQGGTYEQYF. DNA for the CDR3: TGTGCCACCAGTTTATCGGGGCAGGGGGGTACCTACGAGCAGTACTTC. The chain has TRBV10-3 and TRBJ2-7, with a weak D call TRBD1 (7 bases). Germline values: CDR1 ENHRY, CDR2 SYGVKD. This CDR3 is built from 16 residues.

This clonotype was seen ten or more times. The genes are TRBV5-1 and TRBJ1-1, with 10 bases fitting TRBD1. With 0 bases clipped from V and 5 bases from J, the junction kept 1 base outside the gene matches. CDR3 size: 14 residues. CDR1 and CDR2 (germline): SGHRS, YFSETQ. CDR3 region: CASSLGQGATEAFF. CDR3 nucleotide sequence: TGCGCCAGCAGCTTGGGACAGGGGGCGACTGAAGCTTTCTTT.

This clonotype came up many times. The V call is TRBV5-1, the J call TRBJ1-6; 10 bases map to TRBD1. This CDR3 comprises 14 residues. Germline V gives CDR1 SGHRS, CDR2 YFSETQ. Trimming at V came to 4 bases and at J to 9 bases, leaving 4 bases not matched to a gene. CDR3 loop: CASSRDRGASPLHF. The CDR3 nucleotides are TGCGCCAGCAGCCGGGACAGGGGAGCTTCACCCCTCCACTTT.